Following are 25 T cell receptor beta chains from one sample sequenced in a study of tumor-infiltrating lymphocytes in primary liver carcinoma. It was from around 18-30 mg of unsorted bulk tissue that RNA and DNA were co-extracted. Total RNA (around 500 ng) served as template for TCR beta cDNA synthesis primed by a constant-region primer. The TCR beta library was amplified through three nested multiplex PCR rounds in a modified ARM-PCR procedure. A C-beta reverse primer was combined with TRBV1-TRBV30 forward primers in the first two PCR rounds, and each round had ten to eleven cycles. MiXCR was run by TCRdb on the multiplex PCR reads, yielding one entry per CDR3 protein. The table includes around 78,000 distinct CDR3 sequences, around 75% detected once. Sequenced input: liver tumor tissue from sampling region 4. Noted subset: tumor region T4, right-lateral pole. These receptors were taken from a woman aged 55-69 years with primary liver carcinoma and hepatitis B virus infection.

Comment on this clonotype: A much larger clone is a single base away; this may be a read error. The chain is built from TRBV5-8 and TRBJ1-5; 10 bases line up with TRBD1. This CDR3 contains 15 residues. Germline assignment: CDR1 SGHTS and CDR2 YDEGEE. In DNA, the CDR3 is TGTACCAGCCAAGTCCTGACAGGGGGCGGTCAGCCCCAGCATTTT. Amino acid sequence: CTSQVLTGGGQPQHF.

This chain links TRBV6-7 with TRBJ2-1; 13 bases map to TRBD2. TRBV6-7 is assigned to the ORF class and has an uncertain function. Trimming removed 2 bases from V and 10 bases from J; junction bases left unmatched: 11. The CDR3 loop spans 17 amino acids. CDR3 DNA sequence: TGTGCCAGCAGTTACGGAGGCGGGACTAGCGGGATCAGCGAGCAGTTCTTC. It is translated as CASSYGGGTSGISEQFF.

Notes on this clonotype: The junction shows a germline mismatch at one end, possibly a read error. The rearrangement links TRBV5-4 to TRBJ2-1; D possibly matches TRBD1 or TRBD2 (5 bases each). The CDR3 has 16 amino acids. In germline, CDR1 is SGHNT, CDR2 YYREEE (reference sequence). CDR3 nucleotide sequence: TGTGCCAGCACCCGTGGGGGACCTCTTCCAAACAATGGGCAGTTATTC. Encoded protein: CASTRGGPLPNNGQLF.

On this clonotype itself: At one end, the junction sequence differs from germline, possibly due to a read error. The genes are TRBV28 and TRBJ2-1; 7 nucleotides match TRBD1. The CDR3 loop spans 16 amino acids. Germline V CDR1 and CDR2: MDHEN, SYDVKM. CDR3 DNA sequence: TGTGGCAGCAGTCCCGCCGGGACAGCCAAGTACAATGAGCAGTTCTTC. This encodes CGSSPAGTAKYNEQFF.

A note on this clonotype: Possible read error: a much larger clone is one base away. V is TRBV28 and J is TRBJ2-1; 7 bases agree with TRBD1. Looked up from germline, CDR1 is MDHEN and CDR2 is SYDVKM. This CDR3 region has 15 residues. The CDR3 loop is CASRAMTGPYDEKFF. In nucleotides, the CDR3 is TGTGCCAGCAGGGCCATGACAGGGCCCTACGATGAGAAGTTCTTC.

As for this clonotype: Given the absence of the conserved phenylalanine or tryptophan at the CDR3 end, a read error is likely. The genes are TRBV11-2 and TRBJ2-1, with a possible D match to TRBD2 (6 bases). The germline CDR1 and CDR2 sequences are SGHAT and FQNNGV. The CDR3 covers 15 residues. CDR3 in amino acids: CASGAGTVDYNEQFL. In nucleotides, the CDR3 is TGTGCCAGCGGTGCCGGGACGGTGGACTACAATGAACAGTTCTTA.

The chain combines TRBV7-9 with TRBJ2-1; possibly TRBD2 for D (7 bases). The length of the CDR3 is 20 residues. Germline V gene lookup returns CDR1 SEHNR and CDR2 FQNEAQ (reference sequence). V lost 1 base to trimming and J lost 7 bases, with 29 bases between them. This CDR3 reads CASSLDASRAGATQWNEQFF. For the CDR3, the DNA is TGTGCCAGCAGCTTAGATGCTTCTCGCGCGGGGGCTACCCAATGGAATGAGCAGTTCTTC.

There are many counts of this clonotype. The V and J genes are TRBV12-3 or TRBV12-4 and TRBJ1-1, with D unresolved. The V end lost 6 bases, the J end lost 1 base, and 6 bases lay between the germline ends. The CDR3 consists of 12 residues. The CDR3 here is CASRVRNTEAFF. CDR3 in DNA: TGTGCCAGCAGAGTCAGGAACACTGAAGCTTTCTTT.

With respect to this clonotype: A much larger clone is a single base away; this may be a read error. The V gene is TRBV7-8, the J gene TRBJ2-7; D is uncertain. V dropped 5 bases and J dropped 1 base, with 12 bases sitting between them. This CDR3 comprises 14 residues. Germline CDR1 SGHVS, CDR2 FQNEAQ. This CDR3 reads CASSPRGSSYEQYF. Written as DNA, the CDR3 is TGTGCCAGCAGCCCTCGCGGCAGTTCCTACGAGCAGTACTTC. The full variable domain, in which reference TRBV7-8 and TRBJ2-7 provide the parts outside the CDR3, is GAGVSQSPRYKVAKRGQDVALRCDPISGHVSLFWYQQALGQGPEFLTYFQNEAQLDKSGLPSDRFFAERPEGSVSTLKIQRTQQEDSAVYLCASSPRGSSYEQYFGPGTRLTVT.

The sample holds many counts of this clonotype. The chain is built from TRBV28 and TRBJ2-1; D is possibly TRBD2 (6 bases). The CDR3 covers 14 residues. Germline V gives CDR1 MDHEN, CDR2 SYDVKM. The V gene lost 3 bases and the J gene lost 7 bases, with 13 bases spanning the gap. Here the CDR3 reads CASSLVGGFNEQFF. CDR3 in DNA: TGTGCCAGCAGTTTGGTTGGGGGGTTTAATGAGCAGTTCTTC. Based on the CDR3 plus reference TRBV28 and TRBJ2-1, the full variable domain is DVKVTQSSRYLVKRTGEKVFLECVQDMDHENMFWYRQDPGLGLRLIYFSYDVKMKEKGDIPEGYSVSREKKERFSLILESASTNQTSMYLCASSLVGGFNEQFFGPGTRLTVL.

The count of this clonotype is one. The chain has TRBV29-1 and TRBJ2-3; 8 bases are shared with TRBD2. The germline CDR1 and CDR2 sequences are SQVTM and ANQGSEA. The trim removed 5 bases at V and 7 bases at J, leaving 14 bases unmatched. The CDR3 consists of 15 residues. The CDR3 sequence: CSVHPGGTNPYTQYF. DNA for the CDR3: TGCAGCGTTCACCCGGGGGGGACTAACCCCTATACGCAGTATTTT.

Points on this clonotype: Because it lacks the conserved phenylalanine or tryptophan at the end, this CDR3 is likely a read error. The limits of the CDR3 on the DNA are not certain, so only TCRdb's listed CDR3 is given. The rearrangement uses TRBV12-3 or TRBV12-4 and TRBJ2-4. 12 amino acids form the CDR3, both terminal residues included. This chain's CDR3 is CANSLMENIRYS.

There are many counts of this clonotype. The chain couples TRBV11-1 to TRBJ2-7; D is possibly TRBD2 (6 bases). Trimming stripped 2 bases from V and 4 bases from J, with 15 bases between. Germline assignment: CDR1 SGHAT and CDR2 FQDESV (reference sequence). CDR3 length: 15 residues. This CDR3 is CASSLTGSGEYEQYF. In nucleotides, the CDR3 is TGTGCCAGCAGCTTAACGGGATCGGGAGAATACGAGCAGTACTTC. Looking up the rest from reference TRBV11-1 and TRBJ2-7 gives the full variable domain: EAEVAQSPRYKITEKSQAVAFWCDPISGHATLYWYRQILGQGPELLVQFQDESVVDDSQLPKDRFSAERLKGVDSTLKIQPAELGDSAMYLCASSLTGSGEYEQYFGPGTRLTVT.

This clonotype was counted many times. This chain joins TRBV10-2 and TRBJ1-5; no clear D gene. Germline loops: CDR1 WSHSY, CDR2 SAAADI. The V end lost 0 bases, the J end lost 6 bases, and 15 bases lay between the germline ends. The CDR3 has 16 residues. DNA for the CDR3: TGCGCCAGCAGTGAGTCGTTGCCCGAACGGGGTCAGCCCCAGCATTTT. This sequence encodes CASSESLPERGQPQHF.

This clonotype occurred many times. V is TRBV7-8 and J is TRBJ2-2, with 9 bases fitting TRBD1. The germline V gene has CDR1 SGHVS and CDR2 FQNEAQ. The CDR3 length is 19 residues. The V and J ends lost 5 bases and 4 bases, in that order; junction bases with no gene match: 17. CDR3 sequence reads: CASSPIPGQGGSSTGELFF. In DNA, the CDR3 is TGTGCCAGCAGCCCCATTCCGGGACAGGGAGGGAGTAGCACCGGGGAGCTGTTTTTT.

Comment on this clonotype: At one end the junction does not follow the germline gene, possibly because of a read error. The chain is built from TRBV12-3 or TRBV12-4 and TRBJ2-5, with a weak D call TRBD1 (5 bases). The CDR3 runs to 13 residues. The CDR3 sequence: CASSYRTEETQYF. CDR3 bases: TGTGCCTCTTCGTACAGGACCGAAGAGACCCAGTATTTC.

To note about this clonotype: A much larger clone differs by one base, so this may be a read error. The rearrangement joins TRBV7-9 to TRBJ2-7; 7 nucleotides line up with TRBD2. CDR3 length: 16 amino acids. Germline V lookup: CDR1 SEHNR, CDR2 FQNEAQ (reference sequence). The DNA for the CDR3 is TGTGCCAGCAGCTTAGCGCGCGGGGAGGGATCCTACGAGCACTACTTC. It specifies CASSLARGEGSYEHYF.

To note about this clonotype: At one of its ends the junction is not consistent with the germline gene, which may arise from a read error. The chain links TRBV19 to TRBJ2-7, with a tentative D call TRBD2 (6 bases). Germline-derived CDR1 and CDR2 are LNHDA and SQIVND (reference sequence). The CDR3 covers 15 residues. In DNA form, the CDR3 reads TGTGCCAGTAGTTATGTCTGGGACTCCCCCTACGTGCAGTACTTC. Translating gives CASSYVWDSPYVQYF.

This clonotype was counted a few times. The chain has TRBV5-1 and TRBJ1-4; D gene ambiguous. Looked up from germline, CDR1 is SGHRS and CDR2 is YFSETQ. CDR3 length: 14 amino acids. Trimming pared 0 bases from V and 3 bases from J, leaving 6 bases between. This chain's CDR3 is CASSLGDANEKLFF. CDR3 nucleotides: TGCGCCAGCAGCTTGGGTGACGCTAATGAAAAACTGTTTTTT.

This clonotype occurred many times. The V and J genes are TRBV10-1 and TRBJ1-2; D ambiguous. V lost 2 bases and J lost 4, with 8 bases in between. CDR3 length: 13 amino acids. Germline lookup yields CDR1 WNHNN and CDR2 SYGVQD (reference sequence). The CDR3 loop is CASSEGFSYGYTF. Written as DNA, the CDR3 is TGCGCCAGCAGTGAGGGGTTTTCCTATGGCTACACCTTC.

In the case of this clonotype: Just one base apart from a much larger clone, this may be a read error. The genes are TRBV7-3 and TRBJ2-5; D ambiguous. The CDR3 loop spans 13 amino acids. V lost 4 bases and J 1 base, leaving 7 bases between the germline ends. Germline CDR1 is SGHTA and CDR2 is FQGTGA. The DNA of the CDR3 is TGTGCCAGCAGCTCCGCGCTCCAAGAGACCCAGTACTTC. Translated: CASSSALQETQYF.

For this clonotype: One end of the junction is discordant with germline, which a read error may explain. This chain joins TRBV11-2 and TRBJ2-3; weak D call: TRBD2 (5 bases). Germline CDR1 is SGHAT and CDR2 is FQNNGV. CDR3 length equals 11 residues. The CDR3 DNA is TGTGCCAGGAGCCTGGGAGATACGCGGTATTTT. Encoded protein: CARSLGDTRYF.

This clonotype has a count of ten or more. CDR3 bases: TGTGCCAGCAGCTTAGCGCTAGGGGGTACTGGGGCCAACGTCCTGACTTTC. It codes for CASSLALGGTGANVLTF. This chain joins TRBV7-9 and TRBJ2-6, with D possibly matching TRBD1 (6 bases). With 0 bases removed from V and 2 bases from J, the gap between germline ends came to 11 bases. Germline assignment: CDR1 SEHNR and CDR2 FQNEAQ (reference sequence). This CDR3 spans 17 amino acids. Full variable domain (rest looked up from reference TRBV7-9 and TRBJ2-6): DTGVSQNPRHKITKRGQNVTFRCDPISEHNRLYWYRQTLGQGPEFLTYFQNEAQLEKSRLLSDRFSAERPKGSFSTLEIQRTEQGDSAMYLCASSLALGGTGANVLTFGAGSRLTVL.

V is TRBV7-9 and J is TRBJ1-1; D might be TRBD1 (6 bases). There are 15 residues in the CDR3. V was pared by 5 bases and J by 1 base, with 14 bases between. Germline V gives CDR1 SEHNR, CDR2 FQNEAQ (reference sequence). For the CDR3, the DNA is TGTGCCAGCAGCCCAGAGAGGACAGCGAACACTGAAGCTTTCTTT. Translated, it gives CASSPERTANTEAFF.

On this clonotype itself: One junction end disagrees with the germline gene, perhaps due to a read error. This chain joins TRBV7-8 and TRBJ2-1; D is undetermined. The CDR3 loop spans 14 amino acids. Germline-derived CDR1 and CDR2 are SGHVS and FQNEAQ. The CDR3 sequence is CARSLRTELNEHLF. The CDR3 DNA reads as TGTGCCAGAAGCCTACGGACGGAGCTCAATGAGCATTTATTC.